The 11 T cell receptor beta chains below all came from one sample that was sequenced in a study of blood T cell repertoires in COVID-19. Only in-frame clones appear in the TCRdb table, and some are missing; sequencing was by immunoSEQ multiplex PCR. The sample comprises fewer than 60,000 clones, 80% to 90% of which are singletons, and about 8% rests with the top ten. The sequencing input was peripheral blood. These receptors were collected from a human donor in a cohort sampled during active COVID-19.

This chain connects TRBV27 to TRBJ2-1, with 8 bases aligning to TRBD2. The CDR3 is 16 amino acids. Germline CDR1 MNHEY, CDR2 SMNVEV (reference sequence). V shed 6 bases and J 6 bases; nucleotides not matched to a gene: 13. The CDR3 region is CASSNPGLEYGNEQFF. In DNA, the CDR3 is TGTGCCAGCAGCAACCCGGGACTAGAATACGGCAATGAGCAGTTCTTC.

The chain has TRBV27 and TRBJ1-1, with TRBD1 identical over 8 bases. The CDR3 consists of 14 residues. Losses at the gene ends were 5 bases for V and 5 bases for J; bases not matched to a gene: 7. Looked up from germline, CDR1 is MNHEY and CDR2 is SMNVEV (reference sequence). CDR3 nucleotide sequence: TGTGCCAGCAGTAGGACAGGGCTCCGAACTGAAGCTTTCTTT. Its protein is CASSRTGLRTEAFF.

The chain joins TRBV20-1 to TRBJ2-7; 10 nucleotides match TRBD2. The CDR3 spans 15 residues. CDR1 is DFQATT and CDR2 is SNEGSKA in the germline V gene (reference sequence). The junction had 9 bases not matched to a gene; V was cut back by 3 bases and J by 4 bases. CDR3 sequence: CSASTGTSVSYEQYF. The CDR3 DNA reads TGCAGTGCTAGTACCGGGACTAGCGTGTCTTACGAGCAGTACTTC.

V gene TRBV28 combines with J gene TRBJ2-4, with 8 bases aligning to TRBD1. The CDR3 is 17 amino acids. Trimming cost V 6 bases and J 0 bases; bases outside gene matches: 10. CDR1 is MDHEN and CDR2 is SYDVKM in the germline V gene. CDR3 loop: CASSPRDRSVAKNIQYF. CDR3 bases: TGTGCCAGCAGCCCGAGGGACAGGAGCGTAGCCAAAAACATTCAGTACTTC.

This clone appeared a few times. This chain links TRBV3-1 (or the pseudogene TRBV3-2) with TRBJ1-2, with D perhaps matching TRBD1 (5 bases). The V gene's germline CDR1 is LGHDT and CDR2 YNNKEL (reference sequence). The germline V and J ends were trimmed by 1 base and 5 bases, with 14 bases remaining between them. The CDR3 spans 15 residues. For the CDR3, the DNA is TGTGCCAGCAGCCAAGTCGCCGTCGGGGGTTATGGCTACACCTTC. Its translation is CASSQVAVGGYGYTF.

V gene TRBV21-1 combines with J gene TRBJ2-1; TRBD1 is the table's D call and was not checked against the DNA. TRBV21-1 is a pseudogene locus. The CDR3 loop spans 15 amino acids. Here the CDR3 reads CARTNPGGSYNEQFF. CDR3 in DNA: TGTGCCAGAACGAATCCAGGGGGCTCCTACAATGAGCAGTTCTTC.

The V call is TRBV30, the J call TRBJ2-7; 8 nucleotides align to TRBD1. Germline assignment: CDR1 GTSNPN and CDR2 SVGIG (reference sequence). The CDR3 sequence is 13 residues long. Trimming at V came to 4 bases and at J to 3 bases, leaving 5 bases not matched to a gene. The CDR3, as DNA: TGTGCCTGGAACAGGGGGTTGGACTACGAGCAGTACTTC. It translates to CAWNRGLDYEQYF.

The genes are TRBV2 and TRBJ2-5; 7 bases agree with TRBD2. CDR1 and CDR2 (germline): SNHLY, FYNNEI. The CDR3 loop spans 14 amino acids. Trimming took 1 base from V and 4 from J; bases not matched to a gene: 3. CDR3 region: CASSEEVAGETQYF. The CDR3 coding sequence is TGTGCCAGCAGTGAAGAAGTAGCGGGAGAGACCCAGTACTTC.

In DNA form, the CDR3 reads TGTGCCAGCAGCTTACAGGGCTTCGAAGCTTTCTTT. Protein sequence: CASSLQGFEAFF. The chain joins TRBV7-6 to TRBJ1-1; D might be TRBD1 (5 bases). Between the trimmed V and J ends, which lost 2 bases and 8 bases, there was a span of 9 bases. This CDR3 contains 12 residues. Germline loops: CDR1 SGHVS, CDR2 FNYEAQ.

This clone appeared a few times. The rearrangement uses TRBV3-1 (or the pseudogene TRBV3-2) and TRBJ2-7; 7 bases are a match to TRBD1. CDR1 and CDR2 (germline): LGHDT, YNNKEL (reference sequence). This CDR3 has 13 residues. The V segment lost 4 bases and the J segment 2 bases; nucleotides outside the gene matches: 2. CDR3 sequence: CASSPTGAYEQYF. The CDR3, as DNA: TGTGCCAGCAGCCCTACAGGGGCCTACGAGCAGTACTTC.

With respect to this clone: One end of the junction does not line up with germline, which may come from a read error. V gene TRBV4-2 combines with J gene TRBJ2-1; 16 positions agree with TRBD2. There are 20 residues in the CDR3. The germline V gene encodes CDR1 LGHNA and CDR2 YNFKEQ. As DNA, the CDR3 is TGTGCCAGCAGCCAAGATCCCCCCTCCCCGGGGACTAGCGGGAGGGCCAGGGCGGTCTTC. Translated, it gives CASSQDPPSPGTSGRARAVF.